The 28 T cell receptor beta chains presented below share a single source sample, sequenced in a study of blood T cell repertoires in COVID-19 (TCRdb year 2020). The protocol used for the library was the immunoSEQ multiplex PCR assay. In its TCRdb copy, this immuneACCESS table keeps in-frame sequences only and misses some clones. Where compared with another copy, unresolved V genes explain less than half of these, and the others have no known cause. Counted in this sample were under 300,000 clones; 80% to 90% of them appeared once. Over 3.5% of the sample is held by the ten biggest clonotypes. The sequenced material came from peripheral blood. Receptor source: a woman aged 40 to 49 with acute or convalescent COVID-19.

The V call is TRBV10-1, the J call TRBJ2-2; 12 bases align to TRBD2. Germline loops: CDR1 WNHNN, CDR2 SYGVQD (reference sequence). The CDR3 has 18 residues. The V and J ends lost 5 bases and 0 bases, in that order; junction bases with no gene match: 7. The chain's CDR3 is CASSFRLAGETNTGELFF. CDR3 sequence (DNA): TGCGCCAGCAGTTTTCGACTAGCGGGGGAAACGAACACCGGGGAGCTGTTTTTT.

The V gene is TRBV5-1, the J gene TRBJ1-3; D gene uncertain. In germline, CDR1 is SGHRS, CDR2 YFSETQ. Trimming removed 4 bases from V and 0 bases from J, with 14 bases in between. There are 16 residues in the CDR3. The CDR3 nucleotides read TGCGCCAGCAGCCGTACGGGGTTAACCTCTGGAAACACCATATATTTT. It yields the protein CASSRTGLTSGNTIYF.

The chain uses TRBV27 and TRBJ2-1; TRBD1 aligns across 7 bases. From germline, CDR1 is MNHEY and CDR2 SMNVEV (reference sequence). V dropped 4 bases and J dropped 5; count of bases not matched to a gene: 8. CDR3 size: 15 residues. The DNA of the CDR3 is TGTGCCAGCAGTTACCCGGGACAGAGAGACAATGAGCAGTTCTTC. Encoded protein: CASSYPGQRDNEQFF.

This clone has only one observation. The chain joins TRBV30 to TRBJ1-1, with D unclear. The CDR3 runs to 13 residues. Germline V gene sequence: CDR1 GTSNPN, CDR2 SVGIG (reference sequence). Trimming cost V 5 bases and J 0 bases, with 10 bases left between them. In DNA form, the CDR3 reads TGTGCCTGGCTAGTCAGCTTGAACACTGAAGCTTTCTTT. This codes for CAWLVSLNTEAFF. The variable domain in full, completed from reference TRBV30 and TRBJ1-1, reads SQTIHQWPATLVQPVGSPLSLECTVEGTSNPNLYWYRQAAGRGLQLLFYSVGIGQISSEVPQNLSASRPQDRQFILSSKKLLLSDSGFYLCAWLVSLNTEAFFGQGTRLTVV.

The chain links TRBV5-1 to TRBJ2-3; 9 positions match TRBD2. After removal of 6 bases from V and 0 bases from J, the junction contained 17 bases not matched to a gene. The length of the CDR3 is 19 residues. The germline V gene has CDR1 SGHRS and CDR2 YFSETQ. As DNA, the CDR3 is TGCGCCAGCACTACATTAATTAGCGGGGGAGACCTCAGCACAGATACGCAGTATTTT. Encoded protein: CASTTLISGGDLSTDTQYF.

The chain has TRBV10-3 and TRBJ1-1, with D tentatively TRBD1 (5 bases). With 5 bases removed from V and 0 bases from J, the gap between germline ends came to 16 bases. The length of the CDR3 is 16 residues. Germline V CDR1 and CDR2: ENHRY, SYGVKD. CDR3 DNA: TGTGCCATCAGTACCATTATACGGGGGATGAACACTGAAGCTTTCTTT. It encodes CAISTIIRGMNTEAFF.

In its sample, this clone was seen once. The J gene is TRBJ1-2, the V gene TRBV19; TRBD1 might be the D (6 bases). Germline V gene lookup returns CDR1 LNHDA and CDR2 SQIVND (reference sequence). The CDR3 is 13 residues long. Trimming pared 7 bases from V and 3 bases from J, leaving 12 bases between. The CDR3 here is CASTTTGDYGYTF. The DNA for the CDR3 is TGTGCCAGTACCACGACAGGTGACTATGGCTACACCTTC.

The genes are TRBV9 and TRBJ2-3, with D perhaps matching TRBD2 (7 bases). Germline V gene data show CDR1 as SGDLS and CDR2 as YYNGEE. This CDR3 has 14 residues. Trimming removed 6 bases from V and 4 bases from J, with 15 bases in between. DNA for the CDR3: TGTGCCAGCACAATGGGGGGGCCGCCAGATACGCAGTATTTT. It yields the protein CASTMGGPPDTQYF.

V is TRBV19 and J is TRBJ1-1, with a possible D match to TRBD1 (5 bases). The V end was cut by 6 bases, the J end by 3 bases, with 14 bases between. Germline assignment: CDR1 LNHDA and CDR2 SQIVND (reference sequence). The CDR3 has 14 amino acids. DNA for the CDR3: TGTGCCAGTAGACCTTACTGGGGGGACACTGAAGCTTTCTTT. This sequence encodes CASRPYWGDTEAFF. Full variable domain (missing parts from reference TRBV19 and TRBJ1-1): DGGITQSPKYLFRKEGQNVTLSCEQNLNHDAMYWYRQDPGQGLRLIYYSQIVNDFQKGDIAEGYSVSREKKESFPLTVTSAQKNPTAFYLCASRPYWGDTEAFFGQGTRLTVV.

The V call is TRBV19, the J call TRBJ1-6, with D possibly TRBD1 on 6 matching bases. The CDR3 loop spans 16 amino acids. With 5 bases removed from V and 4 bases from J, the gap between germline ends came to 15 bases. The germline V gene has CDR1 LNHDA and CDR2 SQIVND (reference sequence). DNA for the CDR3: TGTGCCAGTAGTCCCTATACCGGGACATATAATTCACCCCTCCACTTT. It yields the protein CASSPYTGTYNSPLHF.

This sequence joins TRBV28 and TRBJ1-5; a possible D gene is TRBD1 (5 bases). V shed 1 base and J shed 0 bases, with 10 bases lying between them. CDR3 size: 16 residues. Germline V CDR1 and CDR2: MDHEN, SYDVKM. CDR3 DNA: TGTGCCAGCAGTTTATACCAGGGTGATAGCAATCAGCCCCAGCATTTT. This codes for CASSLYQGDSNQPQHF.

The rearrangement joins TRBV6-5 to TRBJ2-1, with D unresolved. Germline values: CDR1 MNHEY, CDR2 SVGAGI. The ends were cut back, 8 bases at V and 5 bases at J, with 16 bases in the middle. CDR3 length: 14 residues. The CDR3 sequence is CASLRQGPNNEQFF. CDR3 bases: TGTGCCAGCCTGAGACAAGGCCCAAACAATGAGCAGTTCTTC.

V and J are TRBV5-6 and TRBJ2-7, with a possible D match to TRBD1 (7 bases). The CDR3 is made up of 12 amino acids. From germline, CDR1 is SGHDT and CDR2 YYEEEE. Deletions cut 2 bases from V and 7 bases from J, with 10 bases between. The CDR3 sequence: CASSFQGGEQYV. As DNA, the CDR3 is TGTGCCAGCAGCTTTCAGGGGGGAGAGCAGTACGTC.

The DNA for the CDR3 is TGTGCCAGCAGTATTTACACGAGGGAGCAGTACGTC. Protein sequence: CASSIYTREQYV. The chain is built from TRBV6-7 and TRBJ2-7; no clear D gene. TRBV6-7 is assigned to the ORF class and has an uncertain function. This CDR3 is built from 12 residues. V lost 5 bases and J lost 7, with 12 bases in between.

The table lists this clone with a few counts. V gene TRBV5-1 combines with J gene TRBJ2-2, with a possible D match to TRBD1 (6 bases). The CDR3 has 16 residues. CDR1 and CDR2 from the germline V gene are SGHRS and YFSETQ. Trimming left V 4 bases short and J 4 bases short, with 17 bases between. CDR3 sequence (DNA): TGCGCCAGCAGCGCTCTAACAGGGCCGACCACCGGGGAGCTGTTTTTT. Translation gives CASSALTGPTTGELFF. The full variable domain, in which reference TRBV5-1 and TRBJ2-2 provide the parts outside the CDR3, is KAGVTQTPRYLIKTRGQQVTLSCSPISGHRSVSWYQQTPGQGLQFLFEYFSETQRNKGNFPGRFSGRQFSNSRSEMNVSTLELGDSALYLCASSALTGPTTGELFFGEGSRLTVL.

The genes are TRBV6-5 and TRBJ2-2, with 9 bases that match TRBD1. After removal of 5 bases from V and 2 bases from J, the junction contained 3 bases not matched to a gene. This CDR3 contains 15 residues. CDR1 MNHEY and CDR2 SVGAGI come from the germline V gene. The CDR3 is CASSPQGANTGELFF. DNA for the CDR3: TGTGCCAGCAGTCCACAGGGGGCCAACACCGGGGAGCTGTTTTTT.

The chain carries TRBV27 and TRBJ2-7; TRBD2 matches 8 bases. This CDR3 contains 16 residues. Germline-derived CDR1 and CDR2 are MNHEY and SMNVEV (reference sequence). V trimming: 9 bases; J trimming: 4 bases; junction bases outside the gene matches: 17. The CDR3 DNA follows: TGTGCCAGTTCGGCGGGGGGACCAGGGTGGGGATACGAGCAGTACGTC. Translation gives CASSAGGPGWGYEQYV.

The J gene is TRBJ2-3, the V gene TRBV30; 8 nucleotides line up with TRBD2. The ends lost 2 bases at V and 6 bases at J; junction bases unmatched: 1. The CDR3 spans 12 residues. The germline CDR1 and CDR2 sequences are GTSNPN and SVGIG (reference sequence). CDR3 DNA sequence: TGTGCCTGGAGTAAGCGGGGGGATACGCAGTATTTT. This sequence encodes CAWSKRGDTQYF.

The chain carries TRBV18 and TRBJ2-3; TRBD2 matches 8 bases. CDR1 KGHSH and CDR2 LQKENI come from the germline V gene. V was clipped by 3 bases and J by 2 bases; unmatched bases: 4. The CDR3 contains 15 residues. In DNA form, the CDR3 reads TGTGCCAGCTCACCGGGACTAGTATCCACAGATACGCAGTATTTT. Protein: CASSPGLVSTDTQYF.

The chain links TRBV11-2 to TRBJ2-1, with TRBD1 matching 10 bases. The CDR3 is 14 residues long. Per germline, CDR1 SGHAT and CDR2 FQNNGV. V lost 5 bases and J lost 7; bases outside the gene matches: 5. The CDR3 DNA sequence: TGTGCCAGCAGCCGGGGACAGGGGTGGAATGAGCAGTTCTTC. Translation gives CASSRGQGWNEQFF.

The rearrangement joins TRBV19 to TRBJ1-1, with TRBD1 matching over 7 bases. CDR1 and CDR2 from the germline V gene are LNHDA and SQIVND (reference sequence). This CDR3 spans 21 amino acids. The V segment lost 8 bases and the J segment 0 bases; nucleotides outside the gene matches: 27. The CDR3 bases are TGTGCCAGTCTCCTTTCTACTCTTCAGCAAGACAGGGCCTTTATGAACACTGAAGCTTTCTTT. It specifies CASLLSTLQQDRAFMNTEAFF.

The chain links TRBV11-1 to TRBJ2-5; 7 bases match TRBD1. From germline, CDR1 is SGHAT and CDR2 FQDESV (reference sequence). The CDR3 consists of 14 residues. With 5 bases clipped from V and 1 base from J, the junction kept 4 bases outside the gene matches. The DNA for the CDR3 is TGTGCCAGCAGCCCCGGGACAGTCCAAGAGACCCAGTACTTC. Protein: CASSPGTVQETQYF.

The chain couples TRBV20-1 to TRBJ1-2, with D unresolved. CDR3 length: 12 residues. V lost 3 bases, J lost 0 bases, and 5 bases lay in between. In germline, CDR1 is DFQATT, CDR2 SNEGSKA (reference sequence). CDR3 sequence: CSASPTNYGYTF. The CDR3 DNA is TGCAGTGCTAGTCCAACTAACTATGGCTACACCTTC.

The chain uses TRBV24-1 and TRBJ2-6, with TRBD1 identical over 11 bases. The CDR3 consists of 18 residues. Trimming removed 2 bases from V and 2 bases from J; junction bases left unmatched: 4. Germline values: CDR1 KGHDR, CDR2 SFDVKD. The CDR3 coding sequence is TGTGCCACCAGTGATTCCGGGACAGGGGGACCTGGGGCCAACGTCCTGACTTTC. Protein product: CATSDSGTGGPGANVLTF.

This clone is a singleton in its sample. V usage is TRBV5-6 and J usage is TRBJ2-1; 8 bases match TRBD1. The CDR3 sequence is 14 residues long. Trimming removed 2 bases from V and 6 bases from J; junction bases left unmatched: 4. Per the germline V gene, CDR1 is SGHDT and CDR2 is YYEEEE. The CDR3 sequence: CASSLRTGINEQFF. DNA of the CDR3: TGTGCCAGCAGCTTACGGACAGGGATCAATGAGCAGTTCTTC.

The chain has TRBV18 and TRBJ2-3; perhaps TRBD1 as D (5 bases). This CDR3 spans 15 amino acids. V shed 3 bases and J shed 2 bases, with 12 bases lying between them. CDR1 is KGHSH and CDR2 is LQKENI in the germline V gene. DNA for the CDR3: TGTGCCAGCTCACCCCTTCAGGGAATCACAGATACGCAGTATTTT. This gives the protein CASSPLQGITDTQYF.

This clone was counted only a few times. This sequence joins TRBV4-2 and TRBJ1-2, with a weak D call TRBD1 (5 bases). The germline gives CDR1 LGHNA, CDR2 YNFKEQ. Trimming removed 0 bases at V and 6 bases at J, with 11 bases between. The CDR3 length is 14 residues. This CDR3 reads CASSQDATDNGYTF. The CDR3 DNA follows: TGTGCCAGCAGCCAAGATGCGACAGACAATGGCTACACCTTC.

V usage is TRBV10-2 and J usage is TRBJ1-4; D gene uncertain. V lost 3 bases to trimming and J lost 2 bases, with 10 bases between them. The CDR3 totals 15 residues. Germline lookup yields CDR1 WSHSY and CDR2 SAAADI. The CDR3 here is CASSDLGATNEKLFF. The DNA of the CDR3 is TGCGCCAGCAGTGATCTAGGTGCGACTAATGAAAAACTGTTTTTT.